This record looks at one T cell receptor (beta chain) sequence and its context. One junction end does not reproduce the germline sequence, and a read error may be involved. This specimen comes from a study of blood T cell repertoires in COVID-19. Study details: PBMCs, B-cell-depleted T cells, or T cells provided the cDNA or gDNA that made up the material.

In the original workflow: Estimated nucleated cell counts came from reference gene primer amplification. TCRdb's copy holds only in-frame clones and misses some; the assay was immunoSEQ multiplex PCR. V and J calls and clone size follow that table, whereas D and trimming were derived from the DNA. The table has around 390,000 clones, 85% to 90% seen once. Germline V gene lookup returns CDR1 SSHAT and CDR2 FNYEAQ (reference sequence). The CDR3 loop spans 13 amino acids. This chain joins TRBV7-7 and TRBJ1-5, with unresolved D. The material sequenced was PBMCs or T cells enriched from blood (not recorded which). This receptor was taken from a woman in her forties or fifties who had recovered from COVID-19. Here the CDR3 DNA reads TGTGCTAGCAGCCCCCCCGTCGATCAGCCCCAGCATTTT. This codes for CASSPPVDQPQHF.